These T cell receptor beta chains were read from a single sample in a study of blood T cell repertoires in COVID-19. The table came from immunoSEQ multiplex PCR; TCRdb's copy has only in-frame clones and leaves some out. The repertoire holds about 59,000 clones, with 70% to 90% as singletons. The specimen was peripheral blood. The receptors come from a man aged 55 to 70 with COVID-19, enrolled during active disease. CDR3s include the opening cysteine and the closing phenylalanine or tryptophan. D genes are given only for firm matches. The size of a clone is reported for some rows only, either as once, few or many, or as a class for expanded clones.

clone_size d_call j_call v_call cdr3_aa cdr3_nt
. TRBD2 TRBJ2-3 TRBV6-4 CASSGLAGGNPDTQYF TGTGCCAGCAGTGGGCTAGCGGGGGGCAACCCAGATACGCAGTATTTT
. TRBD1 TRBJ2-5 TRBV30 CAWSGGQGTRETQYF TGTGCCTGGAGCGGGGGACAGGGGACGCGAGAGACCCAGTACTTC
few . TRBJ1-2 TRBV10-3 CAISENESSYGYTF TGTGCCATCAGTGAAAACGAGTCAAGCTATGGCTACACCTTC
. . TRBJ1-2 TRBV14 CASSQGPNYGYTF TGTGCCAGCAGCCAAGGGCCGAACTATGGCTACACCTTC
. TRBD1 TRBJ2-5 TRBV5-8 CASSPRDRALQTQYF TGTGCCAGCAGCCCACGGGACAGAGCACTTCAGACCCAGTACTTC
. . TRBJ2-5 TRBV20-1 CSASGPQETQYF TGCAGTGCTAGTGGGCCACAAGAGACCCAGTACTTC
few TRBD1 TRBJ1-6 TRBV7-2 CASRHNPGGAGNSPLHF TGTGCCAGCAGACATAATCCAGGGGGCGCGGGAAATTCACCCCTCCACTTT
once . TRBJ2-1 TRBV6-1 CASSELQYQEQFF TGTGCCAGCAGTGAGCTACAGTATCAAGAGCAGTTCTTC
. TRBD1 TRBJ1-6 TRBV29-1 CSVDSAGGDSPLHF TGCAGCGTTGATTCGGCAGGGGGCGATTCACCCCTCCACTTT
. . TRBJ1-3 TRBV15 CATSRGSGTIYF TGTGCCACCAGCAGGGGCAGCGGGACCATATATTTT
once . TRBJ1-2 TRBV13 CASSLGGQGYGYTF TGTGCCAGCAGCTTAGGGGGGCAGGGCTATGGCTACACCTTC
once . TRBJ2-5 TRBV2 CASSSEDSNQETQYF TGTGCCAGCAGTTCTGAGGACAGCAACCAAGAGACCCAGTACTTC
. . TRBJ2-3 TRBV5-1 CASSRSGDGTDTQYF TGCGCCAGCAGCCGTTCAGGGGACGGCACAGATACGCAGTATTTT